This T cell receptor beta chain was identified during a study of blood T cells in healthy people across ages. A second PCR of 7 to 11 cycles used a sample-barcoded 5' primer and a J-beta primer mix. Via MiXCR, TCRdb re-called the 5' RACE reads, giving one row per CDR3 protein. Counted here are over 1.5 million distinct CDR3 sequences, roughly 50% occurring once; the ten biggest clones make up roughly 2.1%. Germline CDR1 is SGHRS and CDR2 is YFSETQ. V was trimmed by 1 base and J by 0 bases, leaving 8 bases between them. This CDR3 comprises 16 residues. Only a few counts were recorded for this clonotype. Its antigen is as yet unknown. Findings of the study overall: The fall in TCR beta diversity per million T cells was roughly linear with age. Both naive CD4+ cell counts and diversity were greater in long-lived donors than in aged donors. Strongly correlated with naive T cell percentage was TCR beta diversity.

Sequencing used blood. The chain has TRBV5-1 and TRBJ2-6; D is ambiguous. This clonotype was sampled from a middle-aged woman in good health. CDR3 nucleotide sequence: TGCGCCAGCAGCTTGTCTTCTATCTCTGGGGCCAACGTCCTGACTTTC. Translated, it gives CASSLSSISGANVLTF. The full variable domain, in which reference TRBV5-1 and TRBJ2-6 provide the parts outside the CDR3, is KAGVTQTPRYLIKTRGQQVTLSCSPISGHRSVSWYQQTPGQGLQFLFEYFSETQRNKGNFPGRFSGRQFSNSRSEMNVSTLELGDSALYLCASSLSSISGANVLTFGAGSRLTVL.